This TCR beta chain was observed in a study of T cells after yellow fever vaccination (dated by TCRdb to the late 2010s). Regarding the research as a whole: The SMART-Seq v4 Ultra Low Input RNA kit was used to prepare libraries from fractions with low cell numbers. To track T-cell clones before and after primary and booster YFV17D yellow fever vaccination, bulk TCR alpha and beta repertoires were sequenced longitudinally. Two healthy male donors made up the cohort, one aged 18 to 29 years and the other aged 30 to 40 years. Bulk PBMC replicates and cell subsets were isolated from blood drawn at multiple timepoints before and after both primary and secondary immunization.

The V end loses 7 bases and the J end loses 11 bases, and a stretch of 17 bases separates them. The germline V gene sets CDR1 to SGHTA and CDR2 to FQGNSA. Inclusive of the bounding cysteine and phenylalanine, the CDR3 is 12 residues long. Only CDR3 DNA is held: 36 bases, read in frame from base 1. The paper's findings and limits, for the study overall: Because abundant contaminating clonotypes from the bulk population could be contained in FACS-sorted repertoires, computational filtering was required. After the booster, most of the clones that had expanded following primary vaccination were detected again (almost 98% of CD4 and 85% to 90% of CD8), which suggests that memory was broadly maintained. Compared with the primary T-cell response, the secondary T-cell response was weaker but faster, peaking on day 5 rather than day 15. A small share of clonotypes occurred in both CD4 and CD8 compartments, likely arising from convergent recombination. Only a couple of donors were included in the study, so the extent to which the findings can be generalized is limited.

The instrument given in TCRdb is Illumina NovaSeq 6000. Synthesis of TCR cDNA relied on 5'RACE template switching, a step that introduced a universal primer site along with unique molecular identifiers. Priming of cDNA synthesis was performed from both the TCR alpha and TCR beta constant segments. Library amplification involved two PCR steps, and the second step added sample barcodes and sequencing adapters. Sequencing of libraries was done on Illumina HiSeq 2500 (2x100 bp) or NovaSeq (2x150 bp). Regarding the original processing steps: MIGEC handled demultiplexing of reads and collapsing into UMI consensus sequences, while MiXCR performed V(D)J alignment. Using edgeR on replicate PBMC samples, clonotypes were called vaccine-responding if FDR was below 0.01 and the log2 fold change was above 5 up to day 15. Each bulk clonotype was labeled CD4 or CD8 based on which sequenced repertoire, CD4 or CD8, contained the clonotype at higher abundance. The public reads were reanalyzed by TCRdb: fastp trimming at Q25, MiXCR alignment, in-frame beta chains only. Identical CDR3 proteins give one entry, which carries the most common genes and DNA. Clone size and V and J calls follow TCRdb, not the original study. For this sample there are about 220,000 distinct CDR3 sequences; approximately 3% appear just once. Roughly 3.2% of the sample belongs to the ten largest clones.

What this sample's treatment or condition label stands for: live attenuated yellow fever vaccine strain. A standard Ficoll-Paque protocol was used to isolate PBMCs from peripheral blood. Dynabeads CD4 and CD8 positive selection kits were used to isolate CD4 and CD8 T-cell fractions. RNA was extracted with TriZol from bulk PBMCs, CD4 and CD8 fractions, and dextramer-positive and dextramer-negative fractions. This clonotype has just a few counts. Its antigen remains unidentified. Base-call qualities are not available, and no considerably larger clone is one nucleotide away. The TCR originated in a man aged 18-30 years who received the YFV17D yellow fever vaccine. The V and J segments used are TRBV7-2 and TRBJ1-1; the D gene remains uncertain. The input for sequencing was CD4+ T cells sorted from PBMCs, taken 10 days after the yellow fever booster vaccination. The CDR3 loop reads CASTMFGFEAFF. Here is the DNA: TGTGCCAGCACCATGTTTGGGTTTGAGGCTTTCTTT. This CDR3, with the reference TRBV7-2 and TRBJ1-1 proteins standing in past its ends, gives the full variable domain GAGVSQSPSNKVTEKGKDVELRCDPISGHTALYWYRQSLGQGLEFLIYFQGNSAPDKSGLPSDRFSAERTGGSVSTLTIQRTQQEDSAVYLCASTMFGFEAFFGQGTRLTVV.